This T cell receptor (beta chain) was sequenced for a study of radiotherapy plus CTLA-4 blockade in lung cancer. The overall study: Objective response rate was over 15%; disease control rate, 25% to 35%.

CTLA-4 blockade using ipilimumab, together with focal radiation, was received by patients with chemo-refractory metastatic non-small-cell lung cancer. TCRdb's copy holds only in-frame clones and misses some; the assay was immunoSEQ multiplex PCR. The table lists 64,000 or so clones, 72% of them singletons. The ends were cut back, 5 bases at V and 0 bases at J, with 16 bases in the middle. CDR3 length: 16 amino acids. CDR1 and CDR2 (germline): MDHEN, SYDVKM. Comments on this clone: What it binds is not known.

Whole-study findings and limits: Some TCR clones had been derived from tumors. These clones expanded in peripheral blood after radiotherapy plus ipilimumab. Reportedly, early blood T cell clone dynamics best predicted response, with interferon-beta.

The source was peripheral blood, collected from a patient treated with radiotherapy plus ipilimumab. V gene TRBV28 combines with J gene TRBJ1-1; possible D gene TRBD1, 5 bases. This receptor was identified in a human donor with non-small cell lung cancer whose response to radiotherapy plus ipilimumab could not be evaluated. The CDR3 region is CASSSRAGGLNTEAFF. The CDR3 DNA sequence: TGTGCCAGCAGTAGCAGGGCGGGGGGGTTGAACACTGAAGCTTTCTTT. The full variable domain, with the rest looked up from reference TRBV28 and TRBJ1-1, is DVKVTQSSRYLVKRTGEKVFLECVQDMDHENMFWYRQDPGLGLRLIYFSYDVKMKEKGDIPEGYSVSREKKERFSLILESASTNQTSMYLCASSSRAGGLNTEAFFGQGTRLTVV.